This TCR beta chain comes out of a study of blood T cell repertoires in COVID-19. Looking at the study overall: Italy, Spain and the United States were the sources of the convalescent and acute COVID-19 samples.

Profiled with immunoSEQ multiplex PCR; TCRdb holds only in-frame clones, not every one. The table lists 330,000 or so clones, approximately 86% of them singletons. This TCR came from a man aged 30-40 years with COVID-19, enrolled during active disease. What was sequenced was peripheral blood.

The CDR3 sequence: CASSQDLGPAGFNTIYF. The CDR3 bases are TGTGCCAGCAGCCAAGATCTAGGACCTGCGGGGTTCAACACCATATATTTT. V is TRBV3-1 (or the pseudogene TRBV3-2) and J is TRBJ1-3; D uncertain. This CDR3 has 17 amino acids. Germline-derived CDR1 and CDR2 are LGHDT and YNNKEL (reference sequence). V lost 0 bases and J 7 bases, leaving 19 bases between the germline ends.